Presented here are 3 T cell receptor beta chains from one specimen sequenced in a study of shared clonotypes between healthy human individuals. Clones were sequenced by immunoSEQ multiplex PCR, and TCRdb holds only the in-frame ones, with some missing. This sample yields 550,000 to 700,000 clones, of which 60% to 75% are seen a single time; roughly 2% belongs to the top ten. The sample comprised memory CD4+ T cells sorted from blood. Subset defined: CD45RA-negative fraction. These receptors all come from a woman in her twenties or thirties in good health.

This clone came up once. The chain carries TRBV11-2 and TRBJ2-6; D not certain. V was cut by 4 bases and J by 1 base, with 8 bases left in between. The CDR3 totals 15 residues. Germline CDR1 reads SGHAT; CDR2 reads FQNNGV. This CDR3 reads CASSSSLSGANVLTF. DNA for the CDR3: TGTGCCAGCAGCTCTTCCTTGTCTGGGGCCAACGTCCTGACTTTC.

This clone was counted a single time. Since a much larger clone is just one base distant, this may be a read error. J is TRBJ1-1 and V is TRBV10-1; 7 bases are shared with TRBD1. Germline loops: CDR1 WNHNN, CDR2 SYGVQD (reference sequence). The trim removed 6 bases at V and 7 bases at J, leaving 8 bases unmatched. The CDR3 length is 13 residues. The DNA for the CDR3 is TGCGCCAGCAGACCAAACAGGGACAGTGAAGCTTTCTTT. This encodes CASRPNRDSEAFF.

The chain employs TRBV5-6 and TRBJ2-4; the D gene is possibly TRBD1 (6 bases). The CDR3 contains 14 residues. Germline V CDR1 and CDR2: SGHDT, YYEEEE. V lost 6 bases, J lost 11 bases, and 21 bases lay in between. The DNA of the CDR3 is TGTGCCAGCACCACAGGTTTGGGGGCCGGGGTTCAGTACTTC. It translates to CASTTGLGAGVQYF.